The rows below give T cell receptor beta chains drawn from one sample of a study of cytomegalovirus exposure and HLA in healthy donors. The data were produced by immunoSEQ multiplex PCR, yet TCRdb's version contains in-frame clones alone and is incomplete. There are 98,000 or so clones in the sample; roughly 78% occur only once, and about 1.7% lies in the top ten. Sequenced: PBMCs. The receptor source for this set is a woman in her thirties or forties in good health and CMV-seronegative. The CDR3 runs from the conserved cysteine through the conserved F or W. A D gene is named only where the DNA matches it firmly. A row's size may be missing; if present it is once, few, many or a size class.

-	once	TRBV5-4	TRBJ2-7	TGTGCCAGCAGCTTGGTGGGCGACGAGCAGTACTTC	CASSLVGDEQYF
-	-	TRBV27	TRBJ2-2	TGTGCCAGCAGTTTGCGGCAGGGGATGGACACCGGGGAGCTGTTTTTT	CASSLRQGMDTGELFF
TRBD1	-	TRBV15	TRBJ2-3	TGTGCCACCAGCAGCCTTAGACAGGGGATCTATACGCAGTATTTT	CATSSLRQGIYTQYF
-	-	TRBV7-2	TRBJ2-7	TGTGCCAGCAGCTTAATAAGTGGGGTCAACTCTAAAGGGAGGGAGCAGTACTTC	CASSLISGVNSKGREQYF
TRBD1	-	TRBV4-3	TRBJ1-1	TGCGCCAGCAGCCTCTGGGAGGACAGGCCCACTGAAGCTTTCTTT	CASSLWEDRPTEAFF
-	few	TRBV6-6	TRBJ2-1	TGTGCCGCTAGGCTTGCCAATGAGCAGTTCTTC	CAARLANEQFF
TRBD1	-	TRBV5-1	TRBJ2-1	TGCGCCAGCAGCTTAGGGGACAGGGTTAATGAGCAGTTCTTC	CASSLGDRVNEQFF
TRBD2	-	TRBV6-5	TRBJ2-3	TGTGCCAGCAGAAGAGCGGGAGCTGGCGCAGATACGCAGTATTTT	CASRRAGAGADTQYF
TRBD1	-	TRBV6-6	TRBJ2-2	TGTGCCAGCAGTTACAAGACAGGGGGAACCGGGGAGCTGTTTTTT	CASSYKTGGTGELFF
-	-	TRBV28	TRBJ1-2	TGTGCCAGCAGTTCCGGCTATGGCTACACCTTC	CASSSGYGYTF
-	-	TRBV27	TRBJ2-3	TGTGCCAGCAGTCTCAAGCTTAGCACAGATACGCAGTATTTT	CASSLKLSTDTQYF
-	few	TRBV11-2	TRBJ2-1	TGTGCCAGCAGCCCCCTCCGGAGAGTCTCCGAAGGGGGTGAGCAGTTCTTC	CASSPLRRVSEGGEQFF
TRBD2	-	TRBV28	TRBJ2-1	TGTGCCAGCAGGCCTAGCGGGAGCAAGTCTCGGAATGAGCAGTTCTTC	CASRPSGSKSRNEQFF
TRBD1	-	TRBV5-1	TRBJ2-2	TGCGCCAGCAGCTTGGCCGGGACAGGGTTGACCGGGGAGCTGTTTTTT	CASSLAGTGLTGELFF
-	-	TRBV20-1	TRBJ1-2	TGCAGTGCTGCCGGGGGACATGGCTACACCTTC	CSAAGGHGYTF
TRBD1	-	TRBV5-4	TRBJ2-3	TGTGCCAGCAGCTCACAGGGGGCCCGGGGAGATACGCAGTATTTT	CASSSQGARGDTQYF
-	once	TRBV15	TRBJ1-5	TGTGCCACCACCCGTAGTATGTATCAGCCCCAGCATTTT	CATTRSMYQPQHF
TRBD1	-	TRBV6-1	TRBJ2-7	TGTGCCAGCAGTGTGGACAGGAGCTCCTACGAGCAGTACTTC	CASSVDRSSYEQYF
-	-	TRBV28	TRBJ1-2	TGTGCCAGCAGTCACTCGTTGGGGGGTAGTTATGGCTACACCTTC	CASSHSLGGSYGYTF
-	-	TRBV19	TRBJ2-7	TGTGCCAGTAGTATACCAGGGACATACGAGCAGTACTTC	CASSIPGTYEQYF
TRBD1	-	TRBV9	TRBJ1-5	TGTGCCAGCAGCCCAGGGGGCGGGCAGCCCCAGCATTTT	CASSPGGGQPQHF
TRBD1	few	TRBV29-1	TRBJ2-1	TGCAGCGTTGGAGGGAGGGACAGGGGGACCTACAATGAGCAGTTCTTC	CSVGGRDRGTYNEQFF
TRBD1	-	TRBV19	TRBJ1-3	TGTGCCAGTAGCCTTCAGGGGGCCTCAGGAAACACCATATATTTT	CASSLQGASGNTIYF